The TCR beta chain under discussion was sequenced for a study of T cell repertoires in cytomegalovirus infection. In the study overall: It can be stated that public TCR beta signatures indicated CMV infection as well as a matching HLA type.

Study results and limitations: Dominating the ex vivo response were TCR beta clonotypes that were CMV-specific and HLA-C-restricted.

CDR1 is SGHRS and CDR2 is YFSETQ in the germline V gene. With 4 bases removed from V and 5 bases from J, the gap between germline ends came to 12 bases. This CDR3 region has 13 residues. TCRdb recomputed calls from the reads with MiXCR, one row per CDR3 protein. The sample consists of some 590,000 distinct CDR3 sequences, around 40% of them appearing once. In the case of this clonotype: Its antigen is not identified.

This sample comprised cultured PBMCs, obtained from culture after CMV antigen stimulation. The chain carries TRBV5-1 and TRBJ1-2; possible D gene TRBD1, 5 bases. The receptor comes from a human donor in good health (CMV status not recorded). Some clones in this sample may be carry-over from other donors' samples. DNA of the CDR3: TGCGCCAGCAGCCTGGGACCGCTATATGGCTACACCTTC. Its protein is CASSLGPLYGYTF.